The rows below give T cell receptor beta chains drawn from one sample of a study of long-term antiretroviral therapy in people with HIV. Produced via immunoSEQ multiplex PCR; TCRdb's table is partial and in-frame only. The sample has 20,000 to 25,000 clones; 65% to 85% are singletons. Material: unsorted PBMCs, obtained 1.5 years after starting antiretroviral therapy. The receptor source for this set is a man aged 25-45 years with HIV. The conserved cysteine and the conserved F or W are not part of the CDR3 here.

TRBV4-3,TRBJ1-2,ASSSSRFLYGYT
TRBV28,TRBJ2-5,VSGQVGETQY
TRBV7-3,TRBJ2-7,ASSLKGQGSYEQY
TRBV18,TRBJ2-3,ASSPLSGTDTQY
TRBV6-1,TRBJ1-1,ASPKRDLNTEAF
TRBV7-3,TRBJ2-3,ASSLGLAGGSDTQY
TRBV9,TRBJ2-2,ASSGERWGNTGELF
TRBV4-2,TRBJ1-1,ASSQWTGGTEAF
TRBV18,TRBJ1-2,ASSPYRGWRGYT
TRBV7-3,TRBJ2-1,ASSLATYNEQF
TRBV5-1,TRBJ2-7,ASSPEGRGIDEQY
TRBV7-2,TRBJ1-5,ASSLEGGINQPQH
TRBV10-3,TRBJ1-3,AANPDRVSGNTIY
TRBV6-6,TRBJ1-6,ASSYLADDSPLH
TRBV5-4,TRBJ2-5,ASSQGTDQETQY
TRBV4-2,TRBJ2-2,ASSQAGGDTGELF
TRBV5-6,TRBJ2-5,ASSLVTAGGGQETQY
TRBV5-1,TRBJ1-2,ASSLLPPAGLANYGYT
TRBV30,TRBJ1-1,AWRGRSGGGTEAF
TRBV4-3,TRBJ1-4,ASSQDRAANEKLF
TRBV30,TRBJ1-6,AWRKMLNSPLH
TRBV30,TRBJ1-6,AWSMNSPLH
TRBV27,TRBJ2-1,ASHEQF
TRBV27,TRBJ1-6,ASSPVASSYNSPLH